Sequencing of this TCR beta chain was carried out in a study of blood T cells in healthy people across ages. V was pared by 2 bases and J by 6 bases, with 10 bases between. CDR1 MNHNS and CDR2 SASEGT come from the germline V gene. CDR3 length: 13 residues. The authors ran a second PCR of 7 to 11 cycles using a sample-barcoded 5' primer and a J-beta primer mix. TCRdb re-called the 5' RACE reads with MiXCR, one entry per CDR3 protein. The sample records around 670,000 distinct CDR3 sequences, around 31% being singletons. This clonotype was picked up many times. Its cognate antigen is unknown. Study results and caveats: Older age went with lower TCR beta diversity per million T cells, in a roughly linear way. Naive and antigen-experienced cells could not be conclusively compared, given unsorted PBMCs.

Sequences were obtained from blood. The gene calls are TRBV6-1 and TRBJ1-1; D is uncertain. This clonotype was obtained from a woman older than 75 in good health. CDR3 bases: TGTGCCAGCAGTGAATCGTCGGGCCCTGAAGCTTTCTTT. This codes for CASSESSGPEAFF.